Included here is one T cell receptor (beta chain) sequence, with context. What it binds is unknown. These data are taken from a study of blood T cells in healthy people across ages. Using a J-beta primer mix together with a sample-barcoded 5' primer, a second PCR was run for roughly 7 to 11 cycles. A tag from a template-switch adaptor with 12 random nucleotides marked each cDNA molecule. TCRdb ran MiXCR on the 5' RACE reads and lists one entry per CDR3 protein. This sample carries hundreds of thousands of distinct CDR3 sequences, about 48% of them seen once, and the ten largest clones take about two fifths. Overall study results and limits: Measured against age, TCR beta diversity per million T cells decreased in a roughly linear manner.

Those donating, healthy Caucasian individuals from Russia, were aged 6 to 90. Germline V gives CDR1 LNHDA, CDR2 SQIVND (reference sequence). The CDR3 length is 13 residues. V shed 0 bases and J shed 8 bases, with 8 bases lying between them. This TCR was sampled from a man at least 80 years old in good health. V is TRBV19 and J is TRBJ2-1; D gene ambiguous. Sample: blood. The CDR3 region has the DNA TGTGCCAGTAGTATAGAAGCTTCTCATGAGCAGTTCTTC. Amino acids: CASSIEASHEQFF.